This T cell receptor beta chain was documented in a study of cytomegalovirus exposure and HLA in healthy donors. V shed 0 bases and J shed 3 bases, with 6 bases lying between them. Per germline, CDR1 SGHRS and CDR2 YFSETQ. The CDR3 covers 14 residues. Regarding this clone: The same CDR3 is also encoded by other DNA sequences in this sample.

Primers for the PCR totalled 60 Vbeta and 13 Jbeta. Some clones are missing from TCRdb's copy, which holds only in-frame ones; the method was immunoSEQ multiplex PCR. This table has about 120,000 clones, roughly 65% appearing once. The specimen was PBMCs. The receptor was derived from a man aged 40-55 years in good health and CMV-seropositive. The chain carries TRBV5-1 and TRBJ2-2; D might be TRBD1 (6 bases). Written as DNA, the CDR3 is TGCGCCAGCAGCTTGGCAGGGGACACCGGGGAGCTGTTTTTT. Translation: CASSLAGDTGELFF.